Listed below are T cell receptor beta chains from one sample, sequenced in a study of T-cell reconstitution after alpha-beta-depleted transplantation in children. MiXCR, applied by TCRdb to the PCR reads, yields one record per CDR3 protein. The sample lists a few hundred thousand distinct CDR3 sequences, roughly a quarter occurring once. The sample consisted of PBMCs, taken before TCRalphabeta/CD19-depleted stem cell transplant. These receptors were taken from a boy under two years old with Wiskott-Aldrich syndrome, due to receive a stem cell transplant. CDR3s include the opening cysteine and the closing phenylalanine or tryptophan.

v_gene	j_gene	len	CDR3aa
TRBV5-1	TRBJ2-7	13	CASSLLPQSEQYF
TRBV20-1	TRBJ2-3	16	CSASGTSGRITDTQYF
TRBV29-1	TRBJ2-5	13	CSVRKRSKETQYF
TRBV27	TRBJ1-5	15	CASSQEGRVYQPQHF
TRBV20-1	TRBJ2-3	15	CSARSSGTSTDTQYF
TRBV20-1	TRBJ2-7	13	CSALRQGSYEQYF
TRBV27	TRBJ2-5	13	CASSDTTLETQYF
TRBV5-1	TRBJ1-6	13	CASSGKTNSPLHF
TRBV5-1	TRBJ2-1	14	CASSLETRGNEQFF
TRBV10-3	TRBJ1-2	16	CAISESLWGIGYGYTF
TRBV4-1	TRBJ1-4	15	CASSLPGQGNEKLFF
TRBV5-1	TRBJ2-7	16	CASSLATGTISYEQYF
TRBV29-1	TRBJ1-5	13	CSVVIAEGQPQHF
TRBV20-1	TRBJ2-1	15	CSASRAGGRTNEQFF
TRBV7-8	TRBJ2-2	15	CASSLERAVTGELFF
TRBV7-6	TRBJ2-5	14	CASSSLSAGETQYF
TRBV12-3/TRBV12-4	TRBJ1-5	15	CASSMGRISNQPQHF
TRBV5-1	TRBJ2-7	12	CASSLTGDEQYF
TRBV20-1	TRBJ2-3	14	CSASPGGYTDTQYF
TRBV12-3/TRBV12-4	TRBJ1-1	13	CASSFMGHTEAFF
TRBV20-1	TRBJ2-3	15	CSARDLRLGTDTQYF
TRBV28	TRBJ1-5	14	CASSLRQSNQPQHF
TRBV20-1	TRBJ1-4	13	CSAAGTVIKKLFF
TRBV12-3/TRBV12-4	TRBJ2-7	13	CASSGLADGEQYF
TRBV5-1	TRBJ2-2	15	CASSLAVGLTGELFF
TRBV5-1	TRBJ2-1	16	CASSLTLATSYNEQFF
TRBV12-3/TRBV12-4	TRBJ2-2	13	CASTRQGSGELFF
TRBV4-2	TRBJ2-1	14	CASSQEGRGDEQFF
TRBV20-1	TRBJ2-5	14	CSAPGSGSQETQYF
TRBV28	TRBJ2-3	13	CASSSLAQDTQYF
TRBV2	TRBJ2-3	14	CASTRGSSTDTQYF
TRBV28	TRBJ2-7	14	CASSFRGRLYEQYF
TRBV20-1	TRBJ2-1	15	CSATSGRYESLEQFF
TRBV7-9	TRBJ1-1	13	CASSSQGNTEAFF
TRBV18	TRBJ2-7	16	CASSPLGRASNYEQYF
TRBV7-6	TRBJ2-5	15	CASSFGSGSYETQYF
TRBV20-1	TRBJ1-2	13	CSAREMAVYGYTF
TRBV28	TRBJ1-5	11	CASSGEQPQHF
TRBV20-1	TRBJ1-4	14	CSAIRTAGGEKLFF
TRBV11-1	TRBJ2-3	21	CASSLVPYGGRLRYSTDTQYF
TRBV12-3/TRBV12-4	TRBJ1-1	14	CASSRIVRNTEAFF
TRBV27	TRBJ1-3	14	CASSPRPFLNTIYF
TRBV5-1	TRBJ2-7	12	CARQPTAYEQYF
TRBV6-6	TRBJ1-5	13	CASSRVSNQPQHF
TRBV3-1	TRBJ2-7	17	CASSPPGGGRGYYEQYF
TRBV5-1	TRBJ1-2	13	CASQGTPNYGYTF
TRBV5-1	TRBJ2-6	18	CASSEPGTGVAGANVLTF
TRBV7-6	TRBJ2-7	16	CASSLLGGLFSYEQYF
TRBV10-1	TRBJ2-5	12	CASSGLGETQYF
TRBV12-3/TRBV12-4	TRBJ2-3	14	CASSLGGLSDTQYF
TRBV20-1	TRBJ2-7	13	CSASRISSYEQYF